This T cell receptor (beta chain) was sequenced in a study of control samples from healthy donors and cancer patients. This table comes from immunoSEQ multiplex PCR, and its TCRdb copy is limited to in-frame clones, with some not included. This table has about 12,000 clones, roughly 90% appearing once. V lost 5 bases, J lost 3 bases, and 2 bases stayed unmatched. The germline V gene has CDR1 SGHTA and CDR2 FQGNSA. The CDR3 loop spans 15 amino acids. The sample was formalin-fixed, paraffin-embedded tissue. V usage is TRBV7-2 and J usage is TRBJ2-3; 13 nucleotides match TRBD2. The sequence was collected from a male donor with melanoma. Here the CDR3 reads CASSRTSGRTDTQYF. CDR3 coding DNA: TGTGCCAGCAGCAGGACTAGCGGGAGAACAGATACGCAGTATTTT.